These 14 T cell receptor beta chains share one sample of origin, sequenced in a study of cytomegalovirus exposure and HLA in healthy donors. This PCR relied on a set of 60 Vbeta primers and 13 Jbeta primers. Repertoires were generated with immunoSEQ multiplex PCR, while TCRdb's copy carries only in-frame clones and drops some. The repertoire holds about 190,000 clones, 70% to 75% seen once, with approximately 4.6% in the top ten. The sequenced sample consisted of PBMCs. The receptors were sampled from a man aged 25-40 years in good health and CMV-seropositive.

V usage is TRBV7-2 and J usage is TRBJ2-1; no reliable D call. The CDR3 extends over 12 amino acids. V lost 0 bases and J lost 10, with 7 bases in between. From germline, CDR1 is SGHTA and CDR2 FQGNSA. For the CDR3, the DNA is TGTGCCAGCAGCTTAGCGCGCGGAGAGCAGTTCTTC. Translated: CASSLARGEQFF.

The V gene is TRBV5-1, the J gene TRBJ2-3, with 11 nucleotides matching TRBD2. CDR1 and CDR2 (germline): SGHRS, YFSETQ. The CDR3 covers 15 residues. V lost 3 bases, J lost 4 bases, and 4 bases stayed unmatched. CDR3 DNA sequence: TGCGCCAGCAGCTCTAAACTAGCGGGAGCAGATACGCAGTATTTT. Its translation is CASSSKLAGADTQYF.

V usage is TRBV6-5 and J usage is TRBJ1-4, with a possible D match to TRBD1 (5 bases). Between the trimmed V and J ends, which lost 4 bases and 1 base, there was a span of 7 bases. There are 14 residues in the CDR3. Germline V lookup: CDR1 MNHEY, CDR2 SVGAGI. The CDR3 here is CASSSGGTNEKLFF. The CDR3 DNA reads TGTGCCAGCAGTTCCGGGGGAACTAATGAAAAACTGTTTTTT.

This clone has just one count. CDR3 in DNA: TGCGCCAGCAGCCACCGGGGAGGGGACCAAGAGACCCAGTACTTC. Amino acid sequence: CASSHRGGDQETQYF. This sequence joins TRBV4-1 and TRBJ2-5; 7 bases line up with TRBD2. The J segment lost 0 bases and the V segment lost 3 bases, leaving 4 bases of the junction unmatched. The CDR3 has 15 amino acids. Germline V CDR1 and CDR2: MGHRA, YSYEKL.

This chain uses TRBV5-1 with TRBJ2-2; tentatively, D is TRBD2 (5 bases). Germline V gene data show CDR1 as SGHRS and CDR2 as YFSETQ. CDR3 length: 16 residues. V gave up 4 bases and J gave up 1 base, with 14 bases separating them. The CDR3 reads CASSPVSGLNTGELFF. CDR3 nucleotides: TGCGCCAGCAGCCCGGTCAGCGGACTGAACACCGGGGAGCTGTTTTTT.

In DNA, the CDR3 is TGTGCCAGCTCACCCGATCGACAGGGGGGCGGCTACACCTTC. Protein sequence: CASSPDRQGGGYTF. J is TRBJ1-2 and V is TRBV18; 9 positions match TRBD1. With V trimmed by 3 bases and J by 8 bases, 7 bases remained unmatched. CDR1 and CDR2 (germline): KGHSH, LQKENI. This CDR3 is 14 amino acids long.

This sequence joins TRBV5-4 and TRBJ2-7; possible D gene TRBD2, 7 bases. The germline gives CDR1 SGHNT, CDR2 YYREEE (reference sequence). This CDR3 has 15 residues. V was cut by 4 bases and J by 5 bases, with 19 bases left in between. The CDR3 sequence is CASSPGARGGNEQYF. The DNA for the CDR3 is TGTGCCAGCAGCCCCGGGGCCAGGGGAGGGAACGAGCAGTACTTC.

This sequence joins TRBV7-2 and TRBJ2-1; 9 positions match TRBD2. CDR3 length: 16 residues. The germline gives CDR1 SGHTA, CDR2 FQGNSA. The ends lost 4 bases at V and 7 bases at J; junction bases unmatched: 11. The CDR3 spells CASSSDLRGGGNEQFF. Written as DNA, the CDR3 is TGTGCCAGCAGCTCGGACTTGCGGGGGGGCGGAAATGAGCAGTTCTTC.

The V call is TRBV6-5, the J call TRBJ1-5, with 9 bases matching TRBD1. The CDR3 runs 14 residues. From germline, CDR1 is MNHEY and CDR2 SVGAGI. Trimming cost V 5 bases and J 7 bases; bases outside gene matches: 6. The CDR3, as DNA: TGTGCCAGCAGTAAAGGACAGGGGCGGCAGCCCCAGCATTTT. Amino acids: CASSKGQGRQPQHF.

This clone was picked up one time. CDR3 nucleotide sequence: TGTGCCAGCAGAGACAGTGAGTATAGCAATCAGCCCCAGCATTTT. Translating it yields CASRDSEYSNQPQHF. This chain uses TRBV6-5 with TRBJ1-5; weak D call: TRBD1 (5 bases). CDR1 MNHEY and CDR2 SVGAGI come from the germline V gene. V was cut by 6 bases and J by 0 bases, with 12 bases left in between. The CDR3 totals 15 residues.

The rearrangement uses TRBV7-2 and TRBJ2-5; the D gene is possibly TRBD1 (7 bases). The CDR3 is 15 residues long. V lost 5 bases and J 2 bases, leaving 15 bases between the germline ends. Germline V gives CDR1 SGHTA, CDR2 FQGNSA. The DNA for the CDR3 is TGTGCCAGCAGCCCACAGCAGGGGGGTCAAGAGACCCAGTACTTC. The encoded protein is CASSPQQGGQETQYF.

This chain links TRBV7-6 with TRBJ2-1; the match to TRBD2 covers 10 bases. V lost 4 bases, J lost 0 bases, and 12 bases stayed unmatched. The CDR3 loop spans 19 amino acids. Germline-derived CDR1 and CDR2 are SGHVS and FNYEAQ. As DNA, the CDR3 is TGTGCCAGCAGCTCCGCGGGGCTAGCGGGAGCACCCTCCTACAATGAGCAGTTCTTC. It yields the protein CASSSAGLAGAPSYNEQFF.

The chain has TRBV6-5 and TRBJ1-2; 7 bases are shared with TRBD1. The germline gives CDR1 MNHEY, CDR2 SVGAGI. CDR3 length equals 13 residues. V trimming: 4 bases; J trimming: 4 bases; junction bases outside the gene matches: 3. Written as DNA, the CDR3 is TGTGCCAGCAGTTTACAGGGGCGCTATGGCTACACCTTC. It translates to CASSLQGRYGYTF.

The CDR3 loop is CAGDRARNTIYF. The DNA of the CDR3 is TGTGCCGGAGACAGGGCCAGAAACACCATATATTTT. The V call is TRBV30, the J call TRBJ1-3; 7 nucleotides align to TRBD1. The CDR3 contains 12 residues. CDR1 is GTSNPN, CDR2 SVGIG, per germline (reference sequence). V lost 8 bases to trimming and J lost 5 bases; unmatched junction nucleotides: 6.